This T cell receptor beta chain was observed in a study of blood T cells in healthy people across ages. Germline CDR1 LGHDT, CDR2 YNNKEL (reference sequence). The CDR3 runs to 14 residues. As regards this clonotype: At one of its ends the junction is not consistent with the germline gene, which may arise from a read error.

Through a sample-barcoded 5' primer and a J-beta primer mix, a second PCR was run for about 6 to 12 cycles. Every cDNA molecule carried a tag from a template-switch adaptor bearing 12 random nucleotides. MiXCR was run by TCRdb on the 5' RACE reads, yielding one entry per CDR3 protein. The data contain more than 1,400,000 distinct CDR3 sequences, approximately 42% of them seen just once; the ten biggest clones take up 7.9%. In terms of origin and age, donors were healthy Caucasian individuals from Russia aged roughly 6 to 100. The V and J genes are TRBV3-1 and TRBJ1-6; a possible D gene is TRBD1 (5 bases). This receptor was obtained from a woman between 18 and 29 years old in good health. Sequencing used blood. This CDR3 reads CASSQRDVQAPPHF. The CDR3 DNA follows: TGTGCCAGCAGCCAACGGGACGTCCAGGCACCCCCCCACTTT.